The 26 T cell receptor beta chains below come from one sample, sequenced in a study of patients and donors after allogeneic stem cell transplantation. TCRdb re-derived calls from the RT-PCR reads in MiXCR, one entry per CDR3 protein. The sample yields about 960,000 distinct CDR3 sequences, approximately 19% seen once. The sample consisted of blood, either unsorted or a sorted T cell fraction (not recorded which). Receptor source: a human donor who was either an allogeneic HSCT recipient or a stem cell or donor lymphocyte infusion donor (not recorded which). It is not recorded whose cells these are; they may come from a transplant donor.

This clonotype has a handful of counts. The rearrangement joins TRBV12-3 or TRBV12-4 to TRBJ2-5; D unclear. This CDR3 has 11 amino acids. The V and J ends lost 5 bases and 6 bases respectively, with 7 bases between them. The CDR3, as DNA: TGTGCCAGCAGTGTTGGACAGACCCAGTACTTC. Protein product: CASSVGQTQYF.

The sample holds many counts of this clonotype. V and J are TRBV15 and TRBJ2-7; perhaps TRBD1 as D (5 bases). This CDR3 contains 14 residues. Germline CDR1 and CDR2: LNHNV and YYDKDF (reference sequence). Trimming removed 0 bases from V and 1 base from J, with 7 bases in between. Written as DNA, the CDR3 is TGTGCCACCAGCAGAGATCCAGGGTCCTACGAGCAGTACTTC. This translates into CATSRDPGSYEQYF.

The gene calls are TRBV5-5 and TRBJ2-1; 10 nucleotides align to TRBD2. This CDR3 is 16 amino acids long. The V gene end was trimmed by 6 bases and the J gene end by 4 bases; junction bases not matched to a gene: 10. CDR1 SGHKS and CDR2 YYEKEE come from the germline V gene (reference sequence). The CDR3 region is CASNPLGLAAYNEQFF. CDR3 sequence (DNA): TGTGCCAGCAATCCCCTAGGACTAGCGGCTTACAATGAGCAGTTCTTC.

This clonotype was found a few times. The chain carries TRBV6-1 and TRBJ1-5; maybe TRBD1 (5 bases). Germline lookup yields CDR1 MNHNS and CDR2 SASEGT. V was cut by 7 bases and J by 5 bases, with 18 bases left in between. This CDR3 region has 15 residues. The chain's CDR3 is CASKTAPGRDQPQHF. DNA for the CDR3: TGTGCCAGCAAGACAGCGCCCGGGAGGGATCAGCCCCAGCATTTT.

The CDR3 nucleotides are TGCGCCAGCAGCTTGGAAGGCAGTTTATCCTCACCCCTCCACTTT. Translated, it gives CASSLEGSLSSPLHF. The V and J genes are TRBV5-1 and TRBJ1-6; D uncertain. Looked up from germline, CDR1 is SGHRS and CDR2 is YFSETQ. Trimming took 0 bases from V and 10 from J, leaving 14 bases between them. This CDR3 spans 15 amino acids.

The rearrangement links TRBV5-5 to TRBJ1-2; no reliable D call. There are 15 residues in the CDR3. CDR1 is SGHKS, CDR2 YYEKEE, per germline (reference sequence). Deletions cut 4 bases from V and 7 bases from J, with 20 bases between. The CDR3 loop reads CASSPNAGPHPGYTF. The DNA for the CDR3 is TGTGCCAGCAGCCCAAATGCCGGGCCGCATCCTGGCTACACCTTC.

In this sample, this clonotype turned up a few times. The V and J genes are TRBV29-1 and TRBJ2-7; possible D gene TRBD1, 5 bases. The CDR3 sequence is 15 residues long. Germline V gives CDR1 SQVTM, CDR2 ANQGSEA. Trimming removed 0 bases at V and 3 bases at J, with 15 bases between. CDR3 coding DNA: TGCAGCGTTGAAGAACTGGTTCAGGGTTACTACGAGCAGTACTTC. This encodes CSVEELVQGYYEQYF.

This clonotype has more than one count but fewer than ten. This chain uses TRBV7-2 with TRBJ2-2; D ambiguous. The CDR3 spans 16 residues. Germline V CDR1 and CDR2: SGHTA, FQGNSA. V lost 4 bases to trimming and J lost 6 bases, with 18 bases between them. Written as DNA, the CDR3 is TGTGCCAGCAGCTCCCTGATAGGCCGGATACCCGGGGAGCTGTTTTTT. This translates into CASSSLIGRIPGELFF.

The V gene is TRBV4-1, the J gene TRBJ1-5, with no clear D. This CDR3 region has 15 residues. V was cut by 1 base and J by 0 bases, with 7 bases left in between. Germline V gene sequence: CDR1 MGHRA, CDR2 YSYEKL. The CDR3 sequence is CASSQGQRSNQPQHF. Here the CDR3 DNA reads TGCGCCAGCAGCCAAGGTCAGCGTAGCAATCAGCCCCAGCATTTT.

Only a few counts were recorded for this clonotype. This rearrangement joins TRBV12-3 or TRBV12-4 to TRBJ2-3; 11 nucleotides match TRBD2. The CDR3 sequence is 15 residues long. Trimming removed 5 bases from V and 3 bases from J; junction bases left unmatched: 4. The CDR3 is CASSISGRGTDTQYF. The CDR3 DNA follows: TGTGCCAGCAGTATTAGCGGGAGGGGTACAGATACGCAGTATTTT.

This CDR3 reads CASSGRGGRTDTQYF. CDR3 in DNA: TGTGCCAGCAGCGGGCGCGGGGGGCGCACAGATACGCAGTATTTT. The chain employs TRBV9 and TRBJ2-3, with TRBD2 matching over 8 bases. The CDR3 totals 15 residues. Germline CDR1 and CDR2: SGDLS and YYNGEE. V lost 3 bases, J lost 1 base, and 4 bases stayed unmatched.

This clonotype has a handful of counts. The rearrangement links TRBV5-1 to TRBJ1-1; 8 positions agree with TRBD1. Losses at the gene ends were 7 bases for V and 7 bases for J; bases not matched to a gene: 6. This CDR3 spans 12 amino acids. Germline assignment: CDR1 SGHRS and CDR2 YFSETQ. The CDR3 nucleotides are TGCGCCAGCGCCCCCGGGACAGGTGAAGCTTTCTTT. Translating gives CASAPGTGEAFF.

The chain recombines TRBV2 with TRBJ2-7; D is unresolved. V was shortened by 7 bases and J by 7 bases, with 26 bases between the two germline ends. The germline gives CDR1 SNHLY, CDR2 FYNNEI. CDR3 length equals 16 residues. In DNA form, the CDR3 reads TGTGCCAGCATCCAGGAAGGTAACAGACCTACGATGGAGCAGTACTTC. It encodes CASIQEGNRPTMEQYF.

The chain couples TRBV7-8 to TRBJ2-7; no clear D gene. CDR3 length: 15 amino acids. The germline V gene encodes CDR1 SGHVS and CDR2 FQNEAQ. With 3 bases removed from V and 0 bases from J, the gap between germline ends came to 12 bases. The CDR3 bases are TGTGCCAGCAGCTTCAGCCTGGATCACTCCTACGAGCAGTACTTC. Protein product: CASSFSLDHSYEQYF.

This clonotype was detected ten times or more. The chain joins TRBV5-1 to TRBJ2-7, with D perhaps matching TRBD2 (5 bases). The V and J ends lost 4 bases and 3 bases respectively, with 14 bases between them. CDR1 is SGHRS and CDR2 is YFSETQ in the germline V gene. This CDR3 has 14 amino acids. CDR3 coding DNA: TGCGCCAGCAGCCCGATGACTATAGACTACGAGCAGTACTTC. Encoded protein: CASSPMTIDYEQYF.

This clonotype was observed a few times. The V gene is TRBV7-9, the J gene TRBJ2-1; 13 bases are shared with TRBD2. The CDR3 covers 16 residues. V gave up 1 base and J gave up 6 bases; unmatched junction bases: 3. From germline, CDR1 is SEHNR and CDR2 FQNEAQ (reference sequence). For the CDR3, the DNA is TGTGCCAGCAGCTTAGAGACTAGCGGGAGGTTCAATGAGCAGTTCTTC. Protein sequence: CASSLETSGRFNEQFF.

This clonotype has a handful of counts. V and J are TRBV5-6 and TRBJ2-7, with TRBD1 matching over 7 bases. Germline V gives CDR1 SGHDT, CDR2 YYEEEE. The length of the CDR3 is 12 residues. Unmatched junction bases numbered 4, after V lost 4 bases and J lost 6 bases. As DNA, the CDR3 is TGTGCCAGCAGCCCCAGGGGGACCGAGCAGTACTTC. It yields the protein CASSPRGTEQYF.

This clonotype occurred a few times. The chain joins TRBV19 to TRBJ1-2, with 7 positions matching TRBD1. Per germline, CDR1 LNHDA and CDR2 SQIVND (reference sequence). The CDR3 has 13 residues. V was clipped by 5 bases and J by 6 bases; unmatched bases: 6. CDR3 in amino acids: CASSYRQGDGYTF. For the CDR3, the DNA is TGTGCCAGTAGTTATCGACAGGGTGATGGCTACACCTTC.

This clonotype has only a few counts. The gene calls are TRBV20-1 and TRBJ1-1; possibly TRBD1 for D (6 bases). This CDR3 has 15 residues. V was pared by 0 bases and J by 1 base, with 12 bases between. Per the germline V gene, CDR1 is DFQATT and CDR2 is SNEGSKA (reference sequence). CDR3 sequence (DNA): TGCAGTGCTAGAGAACAGGGACGGCCGAACACTGAAGCTTTCTTT. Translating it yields CSAREQGRPNTEAFF.

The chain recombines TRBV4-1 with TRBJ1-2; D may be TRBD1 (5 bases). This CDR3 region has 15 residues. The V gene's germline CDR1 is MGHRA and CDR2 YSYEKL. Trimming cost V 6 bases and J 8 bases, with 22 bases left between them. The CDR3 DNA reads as TGCGCCAGCAGGGACTACCGGGGCCCTAGGGAAGGCTACACCTTC. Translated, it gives CASRDYRGPREGYTF.

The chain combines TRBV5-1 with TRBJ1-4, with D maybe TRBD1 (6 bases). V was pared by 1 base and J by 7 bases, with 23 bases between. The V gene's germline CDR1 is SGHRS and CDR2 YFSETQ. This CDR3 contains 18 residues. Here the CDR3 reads CASSLTGFFRGYGEKLFF. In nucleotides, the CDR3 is TGCGCCAGCAGCTTGACCGGTTTTTTCAGGGGATACGGTGAAAAACTGTTTTTT.

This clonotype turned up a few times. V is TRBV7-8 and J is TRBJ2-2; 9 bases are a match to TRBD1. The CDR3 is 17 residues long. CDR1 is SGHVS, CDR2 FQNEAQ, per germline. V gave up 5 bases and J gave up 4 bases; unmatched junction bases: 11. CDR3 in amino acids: CASSPGTGTGFTGELFF. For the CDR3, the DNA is TGTGCCAGCAGCCCCGGTACCGGGACAGGGTTCACCGGGGAGCTGTTTTTT. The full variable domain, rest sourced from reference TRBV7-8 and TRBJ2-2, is GAGVSQSPRYKVAKRGQDVALRCDPISGHVSLFWYQQALGQGPEFLTYFQNEAQLDKSGLPSDRFFAERPEGSVSTLKIQRTQQEDSAVYLCASSPGTGTGFTGELFFGEGSRLTVL.

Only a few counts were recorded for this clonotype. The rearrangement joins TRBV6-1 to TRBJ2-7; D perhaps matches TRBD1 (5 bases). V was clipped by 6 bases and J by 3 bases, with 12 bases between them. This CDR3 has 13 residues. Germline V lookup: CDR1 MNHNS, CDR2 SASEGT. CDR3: CASSRQPLYEQYF. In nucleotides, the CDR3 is TGTGCCAGCAGCCGACAGCCCCTCTACGAGCAGTACTTC.

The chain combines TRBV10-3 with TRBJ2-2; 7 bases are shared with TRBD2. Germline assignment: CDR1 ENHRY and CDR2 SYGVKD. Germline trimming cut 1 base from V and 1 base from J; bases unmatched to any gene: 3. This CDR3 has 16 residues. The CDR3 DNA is TGTGCCATCAGTGAGTGGCCGGGGGGGAACACCGGGGAGCTGTTTTTT. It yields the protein CAISEWPGGNTGELFF.

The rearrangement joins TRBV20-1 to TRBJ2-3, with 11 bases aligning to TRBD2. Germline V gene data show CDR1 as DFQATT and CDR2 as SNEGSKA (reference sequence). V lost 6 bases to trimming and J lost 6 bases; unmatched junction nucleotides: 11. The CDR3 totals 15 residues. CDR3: CSAPGSSGGRDTQYF. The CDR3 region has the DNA TGCAGTGCCCCCGGATCTAGCGGGGGGCGGGATACGCAGTATTTT.

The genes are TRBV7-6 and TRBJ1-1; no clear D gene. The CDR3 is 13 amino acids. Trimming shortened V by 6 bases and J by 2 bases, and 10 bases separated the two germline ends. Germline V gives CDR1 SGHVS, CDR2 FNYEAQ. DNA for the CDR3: TGTGCCAGCAGTTCGGAGCTTAACACTGAAGCTTTCTTT. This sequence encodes CASSSELNTEAFF.